This entry is about one T cell receptor beta chain. Researchers ran the PCR with 60 Vbeta and 13 Jbeta primers. The repertoire was sequenced with immunoSEQ multiplex PCR; TCRdb's copy has only in-frame clones and lacks some. This table holds 110,000 to 150,000 clones, over 75% found once. This entry comes from a study of cytomegalovirus exposure and HLA in healthy donors. Trimming took off 2 bases at V and 1 base at J, with 9 bases between the two ends. Germline CDR1 reads MNHEY; CDR2 reads SMNVEV (reference sequence). The CDR3 is 15 amino acids. Sequenced input: PBMCs. The chain joins TRBV27 to TRBJ1-5; no firm D call. This TCR derives from a young woman in good health and CMV-seronegative. CDR3 loop: CASSLGAASNQPQHF. For the CDR3, the DNA is TGTGCCAGCAGTTTAGGCGCGGCAAGCAATCAGCCCCAGCATTTT.